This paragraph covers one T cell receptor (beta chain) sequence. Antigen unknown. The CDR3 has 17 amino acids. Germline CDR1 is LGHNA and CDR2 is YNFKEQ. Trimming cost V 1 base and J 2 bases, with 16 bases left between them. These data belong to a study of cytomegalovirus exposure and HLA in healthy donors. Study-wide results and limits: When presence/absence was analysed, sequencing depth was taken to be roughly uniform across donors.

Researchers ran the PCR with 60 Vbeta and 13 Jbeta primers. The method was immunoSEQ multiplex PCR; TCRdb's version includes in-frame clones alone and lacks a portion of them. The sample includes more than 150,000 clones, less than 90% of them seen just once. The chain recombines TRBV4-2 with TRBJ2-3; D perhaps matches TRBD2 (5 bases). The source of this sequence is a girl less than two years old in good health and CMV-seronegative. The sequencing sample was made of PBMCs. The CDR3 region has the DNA TGTGCCAGCAGCCAAGGCCGGGAAGTTGCCCACACAGATACGCAGTATTTT. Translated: CASSQGREVAHTDTQYF.